This record concerns one T cell receptor (beta chain) sequence. Its cognate antigen is unknown. Deletions cut 8 bases from V and 2 bases from J, with 9 bases between. The CDR3 consists of 12 residues. Germline CDR1 and CDR2: SGHVS and FQNEAQ. This entry is derived from a study of T cell responses to AZD1222 COVID-19 vaccine. TCRdb's table, derived via immunoSEQ multiplex PCR, lists solely in-frame clones and lacks some. Of fewer than 200,000 clones in the sample, around 92% are singletons; the top ten hold about 10%. Study outcomes and limitations: Repertoire sampling occurred only after the peak T cell response. Just a handful of people given AZD1222 tested seropositive at baseline. Females outnumbered males among donors, who were mostly white British; clonal diversity was possibly underestimated.

This chain links TRBV7-8 with TRBJ1-2; D gene ambiguous. The receptor comes from an adult in good health. Source: peripheral blood, taken on day 0 of AZD1222 vaccination. This CDR3 reads CASAARNYGYTF. The CDR3 region has the DNA TGTGCCAGCGCCGCGCGAAACTATGGCTACACCTTC.